The 26 T cell receptor beta chains presented below share a single source sample, sequenced in a study of molecular identifiers for immune sequencing clone quantification. In TCRdb, the PCR reads were re-called with MiXCR into one record per CDR3 protein. The sample contains 490,000 or so distinct CDR3 sequences, around 23% of which appear only once. The sequenced sample was naive CD8+ T cells from blood, with Jurkat cell RNA spiked in. Subset described: FACS-sorted CD8+CD4-CCR7+CD45RA+ naive T cells. The receptors were sampled from a human donor in good health. Some libraries in this study had Jurkat cell RNA spiked in.

V and J are TRBV12-3 or TRBV12-4 and TRBJ2-5; the D gene is possibly TRBD2 (6 bases). The V and J ends lost 6 bases and 2 bases respectively, with 19 bases between them. The CDR3 is 16 amino acids. CDR3 region: CASSPGDGVIQETQYF. CDR3 bases: TGTGCCAGCAGCCCGGGGGACGGGGTGATACAAGAGACCCAGTACTTC.

This clonotype came up many times. V and J are TRBV14 and TRBJ2-3, with 7 bases lining up with TRBD1. V dropped 1 base and J dropped 4; count of bases not matched to a gene: 8. The CDR3 spans 16 residues. CDR1 and CDR2 from the germline V gene are SGHDN and FVKESK. CDR3: CASSQGPTQGADTQYF. In nucleotides, the CDR3 is TGTGCCAGCAGCCAAGGCCCCACCCAGGGGGCAGATACGCAGTATTTT.

Regarding this clonotype: Mismatch with germline at one junction end may stem from a read error. The chain joins TRBV11-3 to TRBJ2-1; tentative D call: TRBD2 (5 bases). The CDR3 has 12 residues. The germline V gene has CDR1 SGHNT and CDR2 YENEEA. The chain's CDR3 is CASSLSGNAQFF. For the CDR3, the DNA is TGTGCCAGCAGCTTATCCGGGAATGCGCAGTTCTTC.

The count of this clonotype is one. The J gene is TRBJ2-7, the V gene TRBV6-2 or TRBV6-3; the D gene is possibly TRBD2 (6 bases). Trimming took 2 bases from V and 7 from J, leaving 21 bases between them. CDR3 length: 16 amino acids. Per germline, CDR1 MNHEY and CDR2 SVGEGT. CDR3 DNA sequence: TGTGCCAGCAGTTACACGGGCCGGGACTCACGGTGGGAGCAGTACTTC. Its translation: CASSYTGRDSRWEQYF.

About this clonotype: A much more abundant neighbour one base away suggests this may be a read error. The rearrangement uses TRBV7-2 and TRBJ2-1; 10 nucleotides line up with TRBD2. From germline, CDR1 is SGHTA and CDR2 FQGNSA. CDR3 length: 17 residues. The CDR3 loop is CACSTASSGSSYNEQFF. CDR3 nucleotides: TGTGCCTGCAGCACCGCGTCTAGCGGGAGTTCCTACAATGAGCAGTTCTTC.

This clonotype was counted once. A read error may be the cause here, since a much bigger clone is one base away. The CDR3 spells CASSLGTGDTGAFF. The CDR3 DNA is TGTGCCAGCAGCCTAGGGACAGGAGACACTGGAGCTTTCTTT. This chain joins TRBV7-6 and TRBJ1-1; 8 positions match TRBD1. The V gene's germline CDR1 is SGHVS and CDR2 FNYEAQ. The CDR3 is 14 residues long.

Comments on this clonotype: A clone one base away is much larger, so this may be a read error. This chain connects TRBV4-1 to TRBJ2-1; perhaps TRBD2 as D (5 bases). CDR3 size: 13 residues. V lost 0 bases to trimming and J lost 14 bases, with 14 bases between them. CDR1 is MGHRA and CDR2 is YSYEKL in the germline V gene. The CDR3 sequence is CASSQETPDGKFF. CDR3 nucleotides: TGCGCCAGCAGCCAAGAGACGCCCGACGGGAAGTTCTTC.

The sample holds many counts of this clonotype. This chain connects TRBV13 to TRBJ2-7; 10 nucleotides match TRBD1. This CDR3 comprises 14 residues. Germline CDR1 reads PRHDT; CDR2 reads FYEKMQ (reference sequence). Trimming cost V 4 bases and J 2 bases; bases outside gene matches: 2. The CDR3, as DNA: TGTGCCAGCAGCTCCGGGACAGGGGCCTACGAGCAGTACTTC. It translates to CASSSGTGAYEQYF.

The chain employs TRBV12-3 or TRBV12-4 and TRBJ2-3, with D perhaps TRBD1 (6 bases). CDR3 size: 14 residues. V was pared by 3 bases and J by 5 bases, with 12 bases between. The CDR3 DNA sequence: TGTGCCAGCAGTTTCGTGGCAGGGGAAGATACGCAGTATTTT. Protein: CASSFVAGEDTQYF.

This chain joins TRBV5-3 and TRBJ1-4, with a weak D call TRBD1 (5 bases). TRBV5-3 is noted as an ORF with a role that remains uncertain. The CDR3 has 15 residues. Trimming removed 8 bases from V and 4 bases from J, with 18 bases in between. The CDR3 DNA is TGTGCCAGCAGCCACCGGGGACTGCTTAATGAAAAACTGTTTTTT. Translation: CASSHRGLLNEKLFF.

This clonotype was counted only a few times. The V call is TRBV14, the J call TRBJ2-2; no reliable D call. Germline CDR1 reads SGHDN; CDR2 reads FVKESK. CDR3 size: 16 residues. V dropped 0 bases and J dropped 6 bases, with 14 bases sitting between them. DNA for the CDR3: TGTGCCAGCAGCCAAGATATTCCCCAACACCCCGGGGAGCTGTTTTTT. Translated: CASSQDIPQHPGELFF.

Concerning this clonotype: A much larger clone differs by one base, so this may be a read error. This chain joins TRBV20-1 and TRBJ2-1; D is possibly TRBD1 or TRBD2 (6 bases each). The V end was cut by 0 bases, the J end by 9 bases, with 15 bases between. This CDR3 comprises 14 residues. The germline V gene encodes CDR1 DFQATT and CDR2 SNEGSKA (reference sequence). CDR3 residues: CSARDPPGAGEQFF. In DNA form, the CDR3 reads TGCAGTGCTAGAGATCCCCCGGGGGCGGGTGAGCAGTTCTTC.

The gene calls are TRBV7-8 and TRBJ2-1; 15 nucleotides line up with TRBD2. CDR1 is SGHVS, CDR2 FQNEAQ, per germline. With 5 bases clipped from V and 3 bases from J, the junction kept 8 bases outside the gene matches. This CDR3 contains 18 residues. The chain's CDR3 is CASSAPGTSGGFYNEQFF. The CDR3 coding sequence is TGTGCCAGCAGCGCCCCCGGGACTAGCGGGGGGTTCTACAATGAGCAGTTCTTC. Supplemented by reference TRBV7-8 and TRBJ2-1, the full variable domain reads GAGVSQSPRYKVAKRGQDVALRCDPISGHVSLFWYQQALGQGPEFLTYFQNEAQLDKSGLPSDRFFAERPEGSVSTLKIQRTQQEDSAVYLCASSAPGTSGGFYNEQFFGPGTRLTVL.

For this clonotype: A much larger clone differs by one base, so this may be a read error. The J gene is TRBJ2-7, the V gene TRBV20-1, with D perhaps matching TRBD1 (6 bases). Germline V lookup: CDR1 DFQATT, CDR2 SNEGSKA (reference sequence). Trimming shortened V by 5 bases and J by 3 bases, and 14 bases separated the two germline ends. There are 13 residues in the CDR3. The CDR3 DNA follows: TGCAGTGCTCGCCGGGACACCGGCTACGAGCAGTACTTC. Its translation is CSARRDTGYEQYF.

This clonotype has a count of ten or more. The rearrangement joins TRBV5-1 to TRBJ1-1, with D possibly TRBD1 on 5 matching bases. V was trimmed by 0 bases and J by 3 bases, leaving 9 bases between them. Germline CDR1 is SGHRS and CDR2 is YFSETQ. The CDR3 consists of 14 residues. The CDR3 coding sequence is TGCGCCAGCAGCTTGGGAGGGGTCCACACTGAAGCTTTCTTT. Translation gives CASSLGGVHTEAFF.

This chain's CDR3 is CASGKGLTYEQYF. As DNA, the CDR3 is TGTGCCAGTGGGAAGGGACTTACCTACGAGCAGTACTTC. The chain joins TRBV19 to TRBJ2-7; possible D gene TRBD2, 6 bases. Trimming left V 8 bases short and J 2 bases short, with 13 bases between. Per the germline V gene, CDR1 is LNHDA and CDR2 is SQIVND (reference sequence). The CDR3 loop spans 13 amino acids.

The CDR3 protein is CASRDGTSSTDTQYF. As DNA, the CDR3 is TGTGCCAGCAGGGACGGGACTTCTAGCACAGATACGCAGTATTTT. The chain recombines TRBV27 with TRBJ2-3, with a possible D match to TRBD2 (6 bases). The ends were cut back, 6 bases at V and 0 bases at J, with 13 bases in the middle. Germline V gene data show CDR1 as MNHEY and CDR2 as SMNVEV (reference sequence). The CDR3 runs to 15 residues.

This clonotype has a count of ten or more. The rearrangement joins TRBV7-9 to TRBJ2-6; no clear D gene. Germline assignment: CDR1 SEHNR and CDR2 FQNEAQ (reference sequence). V was shortened by 7 bases and J by 0 bases, with 7 bases between the two germline ends. This CDR3 has 14 amino acids. CDR3 region: CASTPSSGANVLTF. DNA for the CDR3: TGTGCCAGCACACCGAGCTCTGGGGCCAACGTCCTGACTTTC.

This clonotype was observed a single time. Relative to the germline gene, one junction end is altered; a read error may explain this. This chain joins TRBV14 and TRBJ2-7; 7 bases are shared with TRBD1. In germline, CDR1 is SGHDN, CDR2 FVKESK. The CDR3 consists of 16 residues. DNA of the CDR3: TGTGCCAGCAGTCAAGAAATGGGACAGCCAGTTACGAAGCAGTACTTC. It translates to CASSQEMGQPVTKQYF.

This chain connects TRBV11-3 to TRBJ1-5, with TRBD1 matching over 7 bases. Germline V CDR1 and CDR2: SGHNT, YENEEA. Trimming took 0 bases from V and 5 from J; bases not matched to a gene: 13. The CDR3 totals 18 residues. In DNA, the CDR3 is TGTGCCAGCAGCTTAGATCTGGGCAGGGGGGAAGTTTATCAGCCCCAGCATTTT. Translating gives CASSLDLGRGEVYQPQHF.

In this sample, this clonotype turned up a few times. The chain links TRBV5-4 to TRBJ2-5, with D possibly TRBD2 on 5 matching bases. Germline V gene data show CDR1 as SGHNT and CDR2 as YYREEE (reference sequence). The CDR3 is made up of 17 amino acids. V gave up 2 bases and J gave up 5 bases, with 22 bases separating them. The CDR3 here is CASSFGSSPGWWETQYF. The CDR3 region has the DNA TGTGCCAGCAGCTTTGGTTCTAGCCCAGGATGGTGGGAGACCCAGTACTTC.

The chain links TRBV20-1 to TRBJ1-1; D unresolved. V was shortened by 5 bases and J by 5 bases, with 9 bases between the two germline ends. There are 11 residues in the CDR3. Germline CDR1 reads DFQATT; CDR2 reads SNEGSKA (reference sequence). CDR3 DNA: TGCAGTGCTTATAGGGAGACTGAAGCTTTCTTT. Its translation: CSAYRETEAFF.

The chain links TRBV28 to TRBJ1-6; perhaps TRBD1 as D (5 bases). The CDR3 runs 16 residues. Germline V gene sequence: CDR1 MDHEN, CDR2 SYDVKM. V was clipped by 5 bases and J by 10 bases, with 21 bases between them. CDR3 region: CASSTRAMQGRSPLHF. CDR3 in DNA: TGTGCCAGCAGTACAAGGGCCATGCAGGGCCGGTCACCCCTCCACTTT.

This clonotype was picked up many times. The chain combines TRBV6-6 with TRBJ2-5; D gene uncertain. CDR1 is MNHNY, CDR2 SVGAGI, per germline (reference sequence). Trimming removed 4 bases at V and 1 base at J, with 16 bases between. The CDR3 runs to 16 residues. The CDR3 nucleotides are TGTGCCAGCAGTTCCTGGACCCGCAAGCCCCAAGAGACCCAGTACTTC. Translating it yields CASSSWTRKPQETQYF.

This clonotype was observed a handful of times. This chain joins TRBV10-3 and TRBJ2-3; no firm D call. CDR3 length: 17 amino acids. In germline, CDR1 is ENHRY, CDR2 SYGVKD. Trimming stripped 0 bases from V and 2 bases from J, with 15 bases between. CDR3 amino acids: CAISESKETIYTDTQYF. The CDR3 DNA is TGTGCCATCAGTGAGTCGAAGGAAACTATATACACAGATACGCAGTATTTT.

This clonotype was observed a handful of times. The CDR3, as DNA: TGCAGCGTTGAAGGCCAGGACTCCTACAATGAGCAGTTCTTC. It is translated as CSVEGQDSYNEQFF. The chain has TRBV29-1 and TRBJ2-1; no reliable D call. The CDR3 is 14 amino acids. CDR1 SQVTM and CDR2 ANQGSEA come from the germline V gene. V lost 1 base to trimming and J lost 0 bases, with 7 bases between them.